This T cell receptor beta chain was sequenced during a study of graft-versus-host responses after intestinal transplantation. The assay was immunoSEQ multiplex PCR, and TCRdb's table has in-frame clones only and misses some. The sample holds around 71,000 clones, around 90% seen once. Germline V gene lookup returns CDR1 SEHNR and CDR2 FQNEAQ (reference sequence). The V and J ends lost 2 bases and 2 bases respectively, with 9 bases between them. This CDR3 is built from 14 residues. V and J are TRBV7-9 and TRBJ1-1; tentatively, D is TRBD1 (5 bases). The input for sequencing was bone marrow, taken almost 750 days after intestinal transplantation. This TCR derives from a human patient who received an intestinal transplant, so some T cells may come from the graft donor. DNA of the CDR3: TGTGCCAGCAGCTTAACGGGGCCTAACACTGAAGCTTTCTTT. Its protein is CASSLTGPNTEAFF.